These T cell receptor beta chains were read from a single sample in a study of breast tumors, draining lymph nodes, adjacent tissues. Each CDR3 protein gets one entry after TCRdb re-called the multiplex PCR reads with MiXCR. The sample has under 350,000 distinct CDR3 sequences; 30% to 35% are singletons. The sample taken for sequencing was axillary lymph node tissue. The receptors stem from a female donor with breast cancer. Some clones in this sample may be carry-over from other donors' samples. CDR3s include the opening cysteine and the closing phenylalanine or tryptophan. The order of the fields is J gene, clone size, V gene, D gene, CDR3 DNA, CDR3 protein. The D gene is left open where the match is weak. The size of a clone is reported for some rows only, either as once, few or many, or as a class for expanded clones.

TRBJ2-7	many	TRBV7-9	NA	TGTGCCAGCAGCTTAAGTCAATTTTCCTACGAGCAGTACTTC	CASSLSQFSYEQYF
TRBJ2-2	many	TRBV19	NA	TGTGCCAGTAGTATAGCCAGGGTAACCGGGGAGCTGTTTTTT	CASSIARVTGELFF
TRBJ2-2	many	TRBV7-2	TRBD2	TGTGCCAGCAGCTTAAGGGAGGCGGGAGGGGGCACCGGGGAGCTGTTTTTT	CASSLREAGGGTGELFF
TRBJ1-6	many	TRBV28	NA	TGTGCCAGCACCCTCCCAGGCGGCCCTAGTTCACCCCTCCACTTT	CASTLPGGPSSPLHF
TRBJ2-5	many	TRBV7-8	TRBD1	TGTGCCAGCAGGGAGAATAACAGGGGTAGGGAGACCCAGTACTTC	CASRENNRGRETQYF
TRBJ1-6	many	TRBV12-3/TRBV12-4	NA	TGTGCCAGCAGCTTAGCCAGGGCCCCCTATAATTCACCCCTCCACTTT	CASSLARAPYNSPLHF
TRBJ1-1	NA	TRBV7-9	TRBD1	TGTGCCAGCAGCCCCCGCGAAGGGACAGGGGGACGCACTGAAGCTTTCTTT	CASSPREGTGGRTEAFF
TRBJ2-5	many	TRBV10-3	NA	TGTGCCATCAGCGACCCTAGGGAGGGGGTGACCCAGTACTTC	CAISDPREGVTQYF
TRBJ1-2	many	TRBV2	NA	TGTGCCAGCAGTGAAGCATCCCAACTCTATGGCTACACCTTC	CASSEASQLYGYTF
TRBJ2-7	many	TRBV6-4	NA	TGTGCCAGCACCCCGCGCTACGAGCAGTACTTC	CASTPRYEQYF
TRBJ2-1	NA	TRBV27	TRBD2	TGTGCCAGCAGTCAGAGACTAGCGGGGTACACTGAGCAGTTCTTC	CASSQRLAGYTEQFF
TRBJ2-5	NA	TRBV29-1	NA	TGCAGAGAGGAAGAGACCCAGTACTTC	CREEETQYF
TRBJ2-1	NA	TRBV24-1	TRBD2	TGTGCCACCAGTGCTAGAGGGCCCGGACTAGCGGGAGTTAATGAGCAGTTCTTC	CATSARGPGLAGVNEQFF
TRBJ2-2	many	TRBV7-3	TRBD2	TGTGCCAGCAGCTTAACGTCACGACTAGCTGGCACCGGGGAGCTGTTTTTT	CASSLTSRLAGTGELFF
TRBJ2-1	many	TRBV4-1	NA	TGCGCCAGCAGCCAAGATCTCTCTTTCGTTAGCCAGCAGTTCTTC	CASSQDLSFVSQQFF
TRBJ1-5	few	TRBV6-2/TRBV6-3	NA	TGTGCCAGCAGTTACGGGCCGCAATTCAATCAGCCCCAGCATTTT	CASSYGPQFNQPQHF
TRBJ2-2	once	TRBV12-3/TRBV12-4	TRBD2	TGTGCCAGCAGTTTAGGGGGGGGACTAGCACTGAACACCGGGGAGCTGTTTTTT	CASSLGGGLALNTGELFF
TRBJ2-3	many	TRBV5-5	TRBD2	TGTGCCAGCAGCTTGGAGGTAGCGGGAGTGGGCACAGATACGCAGTATTTT	CASSLEVAGVGTDTQYF
TRBJ1-2	many	TRBV6-2/TRBV6-3	TRBD1	TGTGCCAGCAGAATGGGACAGCCCTATGGCTACACCTTC	CASRMGQPYGYTF
TRBJ2-1	many	TRBV19	TRBD1	TGTGCCGTAGCCGGGACAGAGTTCCATGAGCAGTTCTTC	CAVAGTEFHEQFF
TRBJ1-2	NA	TRBV29-1	NA	TGCAGCGATGACAGTGGTGGCTACACCTTC	CSDDSGGYTF
TRBJ2-1	many	TRBV7-3	TRBD2	TGTGCCTCCGGGACTAGCGGGACTGTAAGCGATGAGCAGTTCTTC	CASGTSGTVSDEQFF
TRBJ2-5	many	TRBV5-1	NA	TGCGCCAGCAGAGGGTCAGGGGACCCCCTCCAAGAGACCCAGTACTTC	CASRGSGDPLQETQYF
TRBJ2-2	many	TRBV6-6	TRBD1	TGTGCCAGCAGTTACTCGACAGGGTTGACCGGGGAGCTGTTTTTT	CASSYSTGLTGELFF
TRBJ2-5	NA	TRBV29-1	TRBD2	TGCAGCGTTGATCAGGGAGGGTCCGGGGAGACCCAGTACTTC	CSVDQGGSGETQYF
TRBJ2-7	many	TRBV7-9	NA	TGTGCCAGCAGCTTATTCGACGAGCAGTACTTC	CASSLFDEQYF